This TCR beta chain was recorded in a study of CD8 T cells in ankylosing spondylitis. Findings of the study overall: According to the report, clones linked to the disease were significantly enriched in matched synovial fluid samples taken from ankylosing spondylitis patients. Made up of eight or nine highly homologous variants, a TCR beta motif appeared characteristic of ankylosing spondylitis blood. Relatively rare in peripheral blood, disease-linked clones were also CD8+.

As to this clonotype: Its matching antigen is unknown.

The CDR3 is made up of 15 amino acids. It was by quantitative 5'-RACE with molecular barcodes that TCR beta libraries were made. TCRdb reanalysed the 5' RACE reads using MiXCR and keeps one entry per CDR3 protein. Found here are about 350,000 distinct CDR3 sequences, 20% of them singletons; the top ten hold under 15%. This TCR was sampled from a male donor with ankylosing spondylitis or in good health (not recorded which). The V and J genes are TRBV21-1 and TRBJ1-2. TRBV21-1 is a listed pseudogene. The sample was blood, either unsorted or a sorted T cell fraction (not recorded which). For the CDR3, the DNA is TGTGCCAGCAGCAAAGCGCTGGTCCTCTATAGTGGCTACACCTTC. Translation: CASSKALVLYSGYTF.